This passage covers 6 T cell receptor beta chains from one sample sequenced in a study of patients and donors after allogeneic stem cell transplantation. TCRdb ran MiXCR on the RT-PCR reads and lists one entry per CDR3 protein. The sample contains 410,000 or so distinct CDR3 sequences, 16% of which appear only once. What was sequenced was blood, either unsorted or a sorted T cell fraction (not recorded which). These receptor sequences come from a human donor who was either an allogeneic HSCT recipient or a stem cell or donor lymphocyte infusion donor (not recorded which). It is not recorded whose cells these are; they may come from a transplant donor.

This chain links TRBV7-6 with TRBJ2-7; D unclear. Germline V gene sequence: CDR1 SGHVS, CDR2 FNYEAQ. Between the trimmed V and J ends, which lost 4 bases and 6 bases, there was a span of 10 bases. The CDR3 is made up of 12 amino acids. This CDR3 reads CASSSHSAEQYF. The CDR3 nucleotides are TGTGCCAGCAGCTCGCACAGCGCCGAGCAGTACTTC.

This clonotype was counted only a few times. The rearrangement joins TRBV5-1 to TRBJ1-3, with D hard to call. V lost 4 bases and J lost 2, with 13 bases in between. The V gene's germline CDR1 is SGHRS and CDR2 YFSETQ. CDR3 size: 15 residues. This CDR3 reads CASSVDGQTGNTIYF. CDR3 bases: TGCGCCAGCAGCGTAGACGGTCAAACTGGAAACACCATATATTTT.

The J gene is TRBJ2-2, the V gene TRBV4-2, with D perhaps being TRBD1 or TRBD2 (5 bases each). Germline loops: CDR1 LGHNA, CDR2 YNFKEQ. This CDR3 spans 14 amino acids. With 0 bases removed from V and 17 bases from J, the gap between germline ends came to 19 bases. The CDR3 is CASSQDVGTNFGFF. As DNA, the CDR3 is TGTGCCAGCAGCCAAGATGTGGGGACCAACTTCGGATTTTTT.

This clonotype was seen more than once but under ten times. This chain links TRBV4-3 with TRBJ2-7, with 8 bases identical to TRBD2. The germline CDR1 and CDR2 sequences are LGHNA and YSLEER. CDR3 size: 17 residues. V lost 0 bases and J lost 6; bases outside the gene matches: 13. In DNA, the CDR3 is TGCGCCAGCAGCCAAGACCGGCAGCGGGGGAGGGTTTTCGAGCAGTACTTC. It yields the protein CASSQDRQRGRVFEQYF.

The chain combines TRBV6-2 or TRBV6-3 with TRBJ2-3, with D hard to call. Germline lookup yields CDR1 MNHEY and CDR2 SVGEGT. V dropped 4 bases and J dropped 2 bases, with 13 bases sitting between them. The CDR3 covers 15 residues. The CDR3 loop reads CASSSISSLTDTQYF. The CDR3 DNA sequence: TGTGCCAGCAGTTCAATTTCATCCCTCACAGATACGCAGTATTTT.

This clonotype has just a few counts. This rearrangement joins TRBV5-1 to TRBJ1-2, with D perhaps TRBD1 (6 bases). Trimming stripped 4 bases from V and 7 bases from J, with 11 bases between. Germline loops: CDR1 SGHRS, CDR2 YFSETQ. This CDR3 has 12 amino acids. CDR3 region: CASSGGHFGYTF. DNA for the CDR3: TGCGCCAGCAGCGGGGGACACTTTGGCTACACCTTC.